The 21 T cell receptor beta chains below all came from one sample that was sequenced in a study of blood T cells in healthy people across ages. A J-beta primer mix and a sample-barcoded 5' primer were used in a second PCR of about 6 to 12 cycles. TCRdb reanalysed the 5' RACE reads using MiXCR and keeps one entry per CDR3 protein. The table records about 650,000 distinct CDR3 sequences, less than 40% of them present only once. The sequencing input was blood. These receptor sequences come from a woman of 80 years or more in good health.

The V gene is TRBV7-3, the J gene TRBJ2-3; D not certain. V gave up 0 bases and J gave up 5 bases, with 9 bases separating them. Per germline, CDR1 SGHTA and CDR2 FQGTGA. There are 14 residues in the CDR3. The CDR3 nucleotides are TGTGCCAGCAGCTTAACTCGGACCATAGATACGCAGTATTTT. Protein product: CASSLTRTIDTQYF. Supplemented by reference TRBV7-3 and TRBJ2-3, the full variable domain reads GAGVSQTPSNKVTEKGKYVELRCDPISGHTALYWYRQSLGQGPEFLIYFQGTGAADDSGLPNDRFFAVRPEGSVSTLKIQRTERGDSAVYLCASSLTRTIDTQYFGPGTRLTVL.

This clonotype was counted at least ten times. This chain joins TRBV4-1 and TRBJ1-5, with D tentatively TRBD1 (6 bases). Germline-derived CDR1 and CDR2 are MGHRA and YSYEKL. The length of the CDR3 is 16 residues. V lost 4 bases to trimming and J lost 2 bases, with 15 bases between them. The CDR3 spells CASSRSQGIGNQPQHF. DNA for the CDR3: TGCGCCAGCAGCCGTTCTCAGGGGATAGGCAATCAGCCCCAGCATTTT.

This clonotype appeared many times. The rearrangement uses TRBV6-2 or TRBV6-3 and TRBJ2-2, with no clear D. The germline V gene has CDR1 MNHEY and CDR2 SVGEGT. This CDR3 has 13 amino acids. V dropped 7 bases and J dropped 1 base, with 7 bases sitting between them. CDR3 DNA sequence: TGTGCCAGCACCCAAAGGAACACCGGGGAGCTGTTTTTT. This gives the protein CASTQRNTGELFF.

This clonotype was counted ten times or more. This chain joins TRBV12-3 or TRBV12-4 and TRBJ1-2; 11 bases align to TRBD1. V was clipped by 6 bases and J by 13 bases; unmatched bases: 10. This CDR3 is 13 amino acids long. The CDR3 spells CASSLGDRGSLTF. DNA for the CDR3: TGTGCCAGCAGCCTTGGGGACAGGGGGTCCCTCACCTTC.

This clonotype was detected only a few times. V is TRBV9 and J is TRBJ1-5; D gene unclear. The CDR3 totals 15 residues. V was trimmed by 4 bases and J by 0 bases, leaving 11 bases between them. From germline, CDR1 is SGDLS and CDR2 YYNGEE. CDR3 sequence: CASSPDTFSNQPQHF. CDR3 nucleotides: TGTGCCAGCAGCCCCGACACCTTTAGCAATCAGCCCCAGCATTTT.

This clonotype was recorded a few times. This chain uses TRBV30 with TRBJ1-4, with D possibly being TRBD1 (5 bases). This CDR3 has 14 amino acids. Between the trimmed V and J ends, which lost 0 bases and 3 bases, there was a span of 8 bases. In germline, CDR1 is GTSNPN, CDR2 SVGIG (reference sequence). CDR3 region: CAWSVVRANEKLFF. The CDR3 nucleotides are TGTGCCTGGAGTGTGGTCAGGGCTAATGAAAAACTGTTTTTT.

V is TRBV12-3 or TRBV12-4 and J is TRBJ2-1; D remains ambiguous. CDR3 size: 13 residues. Trimming took off 4 bases at V and 8 bases at J, with 12 bases between the two ends. The CDR3 DNA reads TGTGCCAGCAGTTGGGTCGGGCCCGATGAGCAGTTCTTC. Its protein is CASSWVGPDEQFF.

The chain combines TRBV3-1 with TRBJ2-1; TRBD2 matches at 7 bases. V lost 1 base to trimming and J lost 14 bases; unmatched junction nucleotides: 5. CDR3 length: 12 amino acids. Germline CDR1 LGHDT, CDR2 YNNKEL (reference sequence). CDR3 protein: CASSQGSGIEFF. The CDR3, as DNA: TGTGCCAGCAGCCAAGGCAGCGGGATCGAGTTCTTC.

There are many counts of this clonotype. V is TRBV7-2 and J is TRBJ2-1; D not resolved. Per the germline V gene, CDR1 is SGHTA and CDR2 is FQGNSA. V was shortened by 5 bases and J by 9 bases, with 8 bases between the two germline ends. This CDR3 is built from 11 residues. The CDR3 DNA reads TGTGCCAGCAGCCACGACACTGAGCAGTTCTTC. Amino acids: CASSHDTEQFF.

A word on this clonotype: A read error may explain this, as a much larger clone is one base away. This chain joins TRBV7-3 and TRBJ2-5; TRBD1 or TRBD2 may be the D gene (6 bases each). The V and J ends lost 1 base and 11 bases respectively, with 20 bases between them. The CDR3 totals 15 residues. Germline values: CDR1 SGHTA, CDR2 FQGTGA. The CDR3 DNA is TGTGCCAGCAGCTTAAAGGGGGGTGGGGGAAATGAGCAGTACTTC. It is translated as CASSLKGGGGNEQYF.

V gene TRBV7-9 combines with J gene TRBJ2-1, with TRBD2 matching 9 bases. With 5 bases clipped from V and 8 bases from J, the junction kept 16 bases outside the gene matches. Looked up from germline, CDR1 is SEHNR and CDR2 is FQNEAQ (reference sequence). The CDR3 length is 17 residues. CDR3 sequence (DNA): TGTGCCAGCAGCCCAACTGCGGGAGGGGTTCGTATCTATGAGCAGTTCTTC. This gives the protein CASSPTAGGVRIYEQFF.

On this clonotype itself: A read error may explain this, as a much larger clone is one base away. The chain uses TRBV4-3 and TRBJ2-5, with D perhaps TRBD1 (6 bases). The length of the CDR3 is 16 residues. V lost 0 bases and J 11 bases, leaving 22 bases between the germline ends. The V gene's germline CDR1 is LGHNA and CDR2 YSLEER. The CDR3 DNA follows: TGCGCCAGCAGCCAAGATGGGCAGGGGTCATTCAATGAGCAGTACTTC. Amino acids: CASSQDGQGSFNEQYF.

The chain employs TRBV29-1 and TRBJ1-2, with 10 nucleotides matching TRBD1. This CDR3 contains 14 residues. V lost 6 bases to trimming and J lost 8 bases; unmatched junction nucleotides: 12. Germline loops: CDR1 SQVTM, CDR2 ANQGSEA. The CDR3 DNA reads TGCAGCGTCCAAATCGGGACAGGGGTCTACGGCTACACCTTC. Translation: CSVQIGTGVYGYTF. Full variable domain (outside the CDR3, taken from reference TRBV29-1 and TRBJ1-2): SAVISQKPSRDICQRGTSLTIQCQVDSQVTMMFWYRQQPGQSLTLIATANQGSEATYESGFVIDKFPISRPNLTFSTLTVSNMSPEDSSIYLCSVQIGTGVYGYTFGSGTRLTVV.

The chain carries TRBV6-6 and TRBJ1-1, with D perhaps TRBD1 (6 bases). V lost 6 bases and J 2 bases, leaving 19 bases between the germline ends. Germline V gene lookup returns CDR1 MNHNY and CDR2 SVGAGI (reference sequence). This CDR3 has 16 residues. This chain's CDR3 is CASSPRGGWKNTEAFF. CDR3 DNA sequence: TGTGCCAGCAGCCCCAGGGGCGGTTGGAAAAACACTGAAGCTTTCTTT.

The sample holds many counts of this clonotype. This rearrangement joins TRBV5-8 to TRBJ2-7; 10 nucleotides line up with TRBD1. Germline V CDR1 and CDR2: SGHTS, YDEGEE. The V gene end was trimmed by 4 bases and the J gene end by 1 base; junction bases not matched to a gene: 5. This CDR3 comprises 15 residues. The CDR3 nucleotides are TGTGCCAGCAGCCGCGGGACAGGGGAATCCTACGAGCAGTACTTC. The encoded protein is CASSRGTGESYEQYF.

This clonotype was detected many times. This may be a read error, as it is one base from a much larger clone. The chain recombines TRBV4-3 with TRBJ2-1, with 8 bases identical to TRBD2. V dropped 0 bases and J dropped 7; count of bases not matched to a gene: 8. CDR1 is LGHNA and CDR2 is YSLEER in the germline V gene. This CDR3 comprises 16 residues. The CDR3 region is CASSQEGAGAGNEQFF. CDR3 sequence (DNA): TGCGCCAGCAGCCAAGAGGGAGCGGGGGCTGGGAATGAGCAGTTCTTC.

This clonotype was picked up many times. This chain connects TRBV3-1 to TRBJ2-7; TRBD1 agrees at 12 bases. J gave up 5 bases and V 3 bases, and 5 bases lay outside the gene matches. Germline lookup yields CDR1 LGHDT and CDR2 YNNKEL (reference sequence). This CDR3 has 15 amino acids. CDR3 amino acids: CASSHAGTGGHEQYF. CDR3 DNA: TGTGCCAGCAGCCATGCCGGGACAGGGGGCCACGAGCAGTACTTC.

This clonotype was seen a few times. The chain recombines TRBV27 with TRBJ1-2; D is perhaps TRBD1 (5 bases). This CDR3 is 18 amino acids long. Germline assignment: CDR1 MNHEY and CDR2 SMNVEV (reference sequence). V lost 5 bases, J lost 7 bases, and 29 bases lay in between. The CDR3 nucleotides read TGTGCCAGCAGTCCAGAACTTGCTCAGACAGCCTTGATGGGTGGCTACACCTTC. Amino acid sequence: CASSPELAQTALMGGYTF.

As regards this clonotype: With a much larger clone just one base away, this may be a read error. The J gene is TRBJ2-5, the V gene TRBV20-1; TRBD1 matches 9 bases. The CDR3 runs to 15 residues. Germline loops: CDR1 DFQATT, CDR2 SNEGSKA (reference sequence). After removal of 3 bases from V and 11 bases from J, the junction contained 16 bases not matched to a gene. The DNA of the CDR3 is TGCAGTGCTAGCGACCTGGGGACAGGGCTTGGTGAGCAGTACTTC. Translating gives CSASDLGTGLGEQYF.

This clonotype was picked up many times. The chain recombines TRBV5-1 with TRBJ2-5; D may be TRBD1 (6 bases). The CDR3 length is 13 residues. Trimming stripped 4 bases from V and 2 bases from J, with 9 bases between. Germline V gene lookup returns CDR1 SGHRS and CDR2 YFSETQ. CDR3 DNA: TGCGCCAGCAGCCGGACAGTTCAAGAGACCCAGTACTTC. Amino acids: CASSRTVQETQYF.

The sample holds many counts of this clonotype. The CDR3 is CSAIERDRSTDTQYF. The CDR3 DNA reads as TGCAGTGCTATTGAGCGGGACAGGTCCACAGATACGCAGTATTTT. The chain uses TRBV20-1 and TRBJ2-3; weak D call: TRBD1 (8 bases). There are 15 residues in the CDR3. V lost 4 bases to trimming and J lost 2 bases, with 16 bases between them. Germline V gene lookup returns CDR1 DFQATT and CDR2 SNEGSKA (reference sequence).